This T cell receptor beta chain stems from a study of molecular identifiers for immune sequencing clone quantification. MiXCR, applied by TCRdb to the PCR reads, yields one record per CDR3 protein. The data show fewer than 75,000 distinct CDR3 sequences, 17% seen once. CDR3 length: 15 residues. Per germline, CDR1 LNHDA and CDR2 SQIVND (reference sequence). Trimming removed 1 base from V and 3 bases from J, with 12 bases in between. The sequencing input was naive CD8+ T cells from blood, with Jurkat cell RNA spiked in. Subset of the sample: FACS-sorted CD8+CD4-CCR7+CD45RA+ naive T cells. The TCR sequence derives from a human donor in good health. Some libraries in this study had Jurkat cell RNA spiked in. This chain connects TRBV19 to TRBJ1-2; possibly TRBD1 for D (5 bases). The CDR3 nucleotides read TGTGCCAGTAGTATAGCGCAGGGCGGTTACTATGGCTACACCTTC. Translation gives CASSIAQGGYYGYTF.